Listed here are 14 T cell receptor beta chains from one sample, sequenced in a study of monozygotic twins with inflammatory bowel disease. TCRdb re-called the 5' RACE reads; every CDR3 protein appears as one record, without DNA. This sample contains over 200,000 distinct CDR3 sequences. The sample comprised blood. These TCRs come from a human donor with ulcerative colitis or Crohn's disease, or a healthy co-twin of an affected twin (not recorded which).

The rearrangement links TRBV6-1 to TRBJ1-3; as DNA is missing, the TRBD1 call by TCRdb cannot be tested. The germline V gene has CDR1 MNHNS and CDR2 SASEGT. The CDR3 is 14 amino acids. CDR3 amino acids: CASSLTGTGNTIYF.

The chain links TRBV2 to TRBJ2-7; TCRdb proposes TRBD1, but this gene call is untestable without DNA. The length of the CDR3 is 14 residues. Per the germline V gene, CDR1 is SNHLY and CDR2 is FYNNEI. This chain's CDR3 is CASQDRGLVYEQYF.

CDR3 amino acids: CASSLGDRRGDEQYF. The rearrangement joins TRBV5-1 to TRBJ2-7; checking the TCRdb D call of TRBD1 is not possible without DNA. Germline V gene sequence: CDR1 SGHRS, CDR2 YFSETQ. There are 15 residues in the CDR3.

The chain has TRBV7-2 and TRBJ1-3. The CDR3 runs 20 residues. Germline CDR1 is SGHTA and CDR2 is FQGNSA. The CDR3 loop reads CASSSAVRSAFTSNSSTIYF. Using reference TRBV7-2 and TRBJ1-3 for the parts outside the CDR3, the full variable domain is GAGVSQSPSNKVTEKGKDVELRCDPISGHTALYWYRQSLGQGLEFLIYFQGNSAPDKSGLPSDRFSAERTGGSVSTLTIQRTQQEDSAVYLCASSSAVRSAFTSNSSTIYFGEGSWLTVV.

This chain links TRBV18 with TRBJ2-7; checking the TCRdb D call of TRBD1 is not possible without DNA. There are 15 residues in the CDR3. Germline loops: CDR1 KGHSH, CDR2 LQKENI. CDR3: CASSAGQGAPYEQYF.

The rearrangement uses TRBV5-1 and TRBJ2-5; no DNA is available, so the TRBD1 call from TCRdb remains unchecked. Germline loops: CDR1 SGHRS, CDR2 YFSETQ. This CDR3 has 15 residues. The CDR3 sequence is CASSAGQGPQETQYF.

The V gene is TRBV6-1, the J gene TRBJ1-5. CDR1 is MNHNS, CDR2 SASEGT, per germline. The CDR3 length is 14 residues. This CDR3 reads CASRELRSNQPQHF.

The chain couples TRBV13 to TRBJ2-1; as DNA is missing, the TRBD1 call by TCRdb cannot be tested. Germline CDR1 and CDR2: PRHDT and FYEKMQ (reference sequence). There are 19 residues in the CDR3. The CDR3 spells CASSFRDRRVQVGYNEQFF.

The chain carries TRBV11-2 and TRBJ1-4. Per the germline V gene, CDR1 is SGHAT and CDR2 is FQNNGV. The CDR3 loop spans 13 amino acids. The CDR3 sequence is CASSLSVNEKLFF.

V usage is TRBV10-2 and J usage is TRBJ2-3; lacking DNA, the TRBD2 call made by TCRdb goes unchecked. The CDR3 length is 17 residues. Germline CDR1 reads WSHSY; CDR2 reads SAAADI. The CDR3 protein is CATSAPYSGGTTDTQYF.

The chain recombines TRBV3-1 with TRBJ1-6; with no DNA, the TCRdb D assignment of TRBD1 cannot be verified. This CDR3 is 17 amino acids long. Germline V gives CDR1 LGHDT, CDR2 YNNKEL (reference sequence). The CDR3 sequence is CASSQDPGQGLSSPLHF.

CDR3: CASSQDKYRDTEAFF. The rearrangement joins TRBV3-1 to TRBJ1-1; TCRdb reports TRBD1, a call that lacks DNA to check it against. The CDR3 runs to 15 residues. Germline V gene sequence: CDR1 LGHDT, CDR2 YNNKEL (reference sequence).

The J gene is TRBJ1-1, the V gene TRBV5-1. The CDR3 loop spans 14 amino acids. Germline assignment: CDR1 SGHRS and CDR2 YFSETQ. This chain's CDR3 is CASRQGPRNTEAFF.

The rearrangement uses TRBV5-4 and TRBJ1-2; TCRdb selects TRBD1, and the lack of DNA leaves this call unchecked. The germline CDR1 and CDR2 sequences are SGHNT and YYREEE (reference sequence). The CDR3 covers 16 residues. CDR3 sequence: CASSLAYRDLNYGYTF.